Presented here are 24 T cell receptor beta chains from one specimen sequenced in a study of vaccination and CD4 T cells after COVID-19. No cognate antigen is known for these TCRs. Sequenced with the Oncomine TCR Beta short-read assay was DNA taken from cultured CD4+ T cells. A single record per CDR3 protein comes from TCRdb applying MiXCR to the PCR reads. The table has 28,000 or so distinct CDR3 sequences, approximately 37% seen once; the top ten hold 11%. Indicated treatment: approximately 9-day PBMC culture with coronavirus spike peptide pools or control peptides (ViraFEST assay). Sequenced sample: CD4+ T cells from blood, cultured in vitro. Every receptor here comes from a human donor who had recovered from COVID-19.

The count of this clonotype is one. The V gene is TRBV4-2, the J gene TRBJ2-1; a possible D gene is TRBD1 (5 bases). Germline CDR1 reads LGHNA; CDR2 reads YNFKEQ. This CDR3 has 16 amino acids. Trimming took 1 base from V and 7 from J, leaving 17 bases between them. Written as DNA, the CDR3 is TGTGCCAGCAGCCAAGTTAGTGTCAGGGTTACAAATGAGCAGTTCTTC. Its protein is CASSQVSVRVTNEQFF.

Only a few counts were recorded for this clonotype. The V call is TRBV6-2 or TRBV6-3, the J call TRBJ2-5; 7 bases are a match to TRBD2. Per the germline V gene, CDR1 is MNHEY and CDR2 is SVGEGT. The CDR3 has 15 amino acids. V dropped 7 bases and J dropped 6; count of bases not matched to a gene: 14. Here the CDR3 DNA reads TGTGCCAGCACCCTTACTGGGGGGGATATTCAGACCCAGTACTTC. Its translation: CASTLTGGDIQTQYF.

This clonotype was seen a handful of times. This sequence joins TRBV7-2 and TRBJ1-1, with a weak D call TRBD1 (6 bases). Trimming pared 5 bases from V and 10 bases from J, leaving 17 bases between. Germline V lookup: CDR1 SGHTA, CDR2 FQGNSA. The CDR3 is made up of 13 amino acids. The CDR3 nucleotides are TGTGCCAGCAGCGTCCAGGGGACCAACGGAGCTTTCTTT. Its protein product is CASSVQGTNGAFF.

With respect to this clonotype: The junction departs from the called germline gene at one end, perhaps through a read error. This sequence joins TRBV7-9 and TRBJ1-2; TRBD1 aligns across 11 bases. The V gene's germline CDR1 is SEHNR and CDR2 FQNEAQ (reference sequence). The CDR3 runs 18 residues. In DNA, the CDR3 is TGTGCCGGCAGCTTAGACCGGGACAGGGGGGCAGGGAACTATGGCTACACCTTC. Translation gives CAGSLDRDRGAGNYGYTF.

There are a few counts of this clonotype. The rearrangement links TRBV30 to TRBJ2-7; TRBD1 aligns across 11 bases. The germline CDR1 and CDR2 sequences are GTSNPN and SVGIG (reference sequence). J lost 6 bases, V lost 4 bases, and 11 bases had no gene match. The CDR3 is made up of 15 amino acids. CDR3 in DNA: TGTGCCTGGAACTACGGACAGGGGGCGTTGTTCGAGCAGTACTTC. Translated, it gives CAWNYGQGALFEQYF.

This chain links TRBV20-1 with TRBJ1-6; 9 positions agree with TRBD1. The V segment lost 1 base and the J segment 5 bases; nucleotides outside the gene matches: 6. The CDR3 consists of 16 residues. Germline assignment: CDR1 DFQATT and CDR2 SNEGSKA (reference sequence). The DNA for the CDR3 is TGCAGTGCTAGAGGCATACAGGGGGCGGATAATTCACCCCTCCACTTT. Translation: CSARGIQGADNSPLHF.

This clonotype was seen more than once but under ten times. The chain recombines TRBV12-3 or TRBV12-4 with TRBJ1-2, with D perhaps matching TRBD1 (5 bases). The ends were cut back, 3 bases at V and 4 bases at J, with 18 bases in the middle. This CDR3 spans 16 amino acids. CDR3 amino acids: CASSLGPYSPFYGYTF. In nucleotides, the CDR3 is TGTGCCAGCAGTTTGGGGCCCTACAGTCCCTTCTATGGCTACACCTTC.

The genes are TRBV24-1 and TRBJ2-3; D possibly corresponds to TRBD2 (6 bases). Looked up from germline, CDR1 is KGHDR and CDR2 is SFDVKD. V was pared by 4 bases and J by 2 bases, with 18 bases between. This CDR3 has 17 amino acids. The CDR3 DNA reads as TGTGCCACCAGTGACCCCCGGGGAGGAGGACACACAGATACGCAGTATTTT. The encoded protein is CATSDPRGGGHTDTQYF.

This clonotype was counted a few times. The chain employs TRBV19 and TRBJ1-1; tentatively, D is TRBD1 (6 bases). The CDR3 is 14 residues long. The V end was cut by 6 bases, the J end by 5 bases, with 16 bases between. Per the germline V gene, CDR1 is LNHDA and CDR2 is SQIVND (reference sequence). The CDR3, as DNA: TGTGCCAGTAGACCTACAGGGATCGGAACTGAAGCTTTCTTT. Translation: CASRPTGIGTEAFF.

This clonotype was seen only a few times. One end of the junction fails to match germline, which may point to a read error. The V call is TRBV2, the J call TRBJ1-3; D unclear. Germline V lookup: CDR1 SNHLY, CDR2 FYNNEI. The CDR3 sequence is 15 residues long. CDR3 amino acids: CASSEGLHSGNTIYF. CDR3 sequence (DNA): TGTGCCAGCAGCGAAGGACTGCACTCTGGAAACACCATATATTTT.

The J gene is TRBJ1-1, the V gene TRBV6-2 or TRBV6-3; a weak D match, TRBD1 (5 bases). Germline CDR1 reads MNHEY; CDR2 reads SVGEGT. Trimming left V 2 bases short and J 4 bases short, with 11 bases between. This CDR3 has 14 residues. This chain's CDR3 is CASSYLPGGTEAFF. DNA of the CDR3: TGTGCCAGCAGTTACCTCCCCGGGGGCACTGAAGCTTTCTTT.

This clonotype has just a few counts. The chain has TRBV6-2 or TRBV6-3 and TRBJ2-1; 9 bases line up with TRBD1. The length of the CDR3 is 13 residues. Germline values: CDR1 MNHEY, CDR2 SVGEGT. J gave up 6 bases and V 5 bases, and 2 bases lay outside the gene matches. The CDR3 bases are TGTGCCAGCAGTCCGGGACAGGGCAATGAGCAGTTCTTC. This sequence encodes CASSPGQGNEQFF.

CDR3 region: CASSLEVRAEAFF. The CDR3 region has the DNA TGCGCCAGCAGCTTGGAGGTACGTGCTGAAGCTTTCTTT. This chain uses TRBV5-1 with TRBJ1-1; unclear D gene. Trimming stripped 0 bases from V and 6 bases from J, with 9 bases between. The CDR3 has 13 residues. From germline, CDR1 is SGHRS and CDR2 YFSETQ.

This chain joins TRBV10-1 and TRBJ2-2; D might be TRBD1 (5 bases). In germline, CDR1 is WNHNN, CDR2 SYGVQD (reference sequence). Trimming shortened V by 6 bases and J by 3 bases, and 8 bases separated the two germline ends. This CDR3 comprises 13 residues. The CDR3: CASREQDTGELFF. The CDR3 bases are TGCGCCAGCAGGGAACAGGACACCGGGGAGCTGTTTTTT.

For the CDR3, the DNA is TGTGCCAGCAGTGCACAGGGGAATTCACCCCTCCACTTT. The encoded protein is CASSAQGNSPLHF. This sequence joins TRBV6-1 and TRBJ1-6; 7 nucleotides match TRBD1. Per germline, CDR1 MNHNS and CDR2 SASEGT. The length of the CDR3 is 13 residues. V lost 4 bases and J lost 7; bases outside the gene matches: 1.

J is TRBJ2-1 and V is TRBV24-1; D may be TRBD2 (6 bases). From germline, CDR1 is KGHDR and CDR2 SFDVKD. The ends were cut back, 7 bases at V and 9 bases at J, with 18 bases in the middle. The CDR3 is 14 amino acids. The CDR3 loop is CATRGASSEGEQFF. The CDR3 DNA reads as TGTGCCACCAGAGGGGCTAGCTCGGAGGGTGAGCAGTTCTTC.

This clonotype was seen only a few times. J is TRBJ2-1 and V is TRBV10-3, with D perhaps matching TRBD1 or TRBD2 (5 bases each). With 3 bases removed from V and 5 bases from J, the gap between germline ends came to 14 bases. This CDR3 spans 15 amino acids. Germline CDR1 reads ENHRY; CDR2 reads SYGVKD. CDR3 sequence reads: CAISDPGTVNNEQFF. CDR3 DNA: TGTGCCATCAGTGACCCCGGGACGGTCAACAATGAGCAGTTCTTC.

This clonotype was counted a few times. The chain has TRBV11-1 and TRBJ2-5, with D unresolved. Trimming removed 2 bases at V and 2 bases at J, with 3 bases between. The CDR3 is 12 residues long. Germline CDR1 and CDR2: SGHAT and FQDESV (reference sequence). Here the CDR3 reads CASSLTQETQYF. For the CDR3, the DNA is TGTGCCAGCAGCTTAACACAAGAGACCCAGTACTTC.

A few counts support this clonotype. The chain joins TRBV5-8 to TRBJ1-2; no reliable D call. V lost 6 bases to trimming and J lost 4 bases, with 16 bases between them. The V gene's germline CDR1 is SGHTS and CDR2 YDEGEE. The CDR3 runs 14 residues. The CDR3 region has the DNA TGTGCCAGCATCCTGATGTGGGAGTCCTATGGCTACACCTTC. It encodes CASILMWESYGYTF.

This clonotype was seen a handful of times. The V gene is TRBV18, the J gene TRBJ2-3; D is possibly TRBD2 (6 bases). From germline, CDR1 is KGHSH and CDR2 LQKENI. The CDR3 consists of 14 residues. The ends were cut back, 5 bases at V and 5 bases at J, with 14 bases in the middle. CDR3 in amino acids: CASSIRVREDTQYF. The CDR3 coding sequence is TGTGCCAGCTCAATTAGGGTGCGGGAAGATACGCAGTATTTT.

This rearrangement joins TRBV28 to TRBJ1-5; D possibly corresponds to TRBD1 (5 bases). V lost 3 bases to trimming and J lost 6 bases, with 15 bases between them. CDR3 size: 15 residues. The germline CDR1 and CDR2 sequences are MDHEN and SYDVKM. This CDR3 reads CASSLGTGGRQPQHF. DNA of the CDR3: TGTGCCAGCAGTTTGGGGACGGGGGGTCGTCAGCCCCAGCATTTT. Drawing the rest from reference TRBV28 and TRBJ1-5, the complete variable domain is DVKVTQSSRYLVKRTGEKVFLECVQDMDHENMFWYRQDPGLGLRLIYFSYDVKMKEKGDIPEGYSVSREKKERFSLILESASTNQTSMYLCASSLGTGGRQPQHFGDGTRLSIL.

This rearrangement joins TRBV19 to TRBJ2-2, with TRBD2 matching over 8 bases. V shed 7 bases, J shed 0 bases, and the junction held 4 bases outside the gene matches. CDR1 is LNHDA and CDR2 is SQIVND in the germline V gene (reference sequence). The CDR3 sequence is 15 residues long. The CDR3 is CASKRAGANTGELFF. The CDR3 DNA follows: TGTGCCAGTAAGAGAGCGGGGGCGAACACCGGGGAGCTGTTTTTT.

The sample holds a few counts of this clonotype. The V gene is TRBV11-3, the J gene TRBJ2-3, with 7 bases matching TRBD1. Germline values: CDR1 SGHNT, CDR2 YENEEA. The J segment lost 6 bases and the V segment lost 1 base, leaving 4 bases of the junction unmatched. The CDR3 extends over 14 amino acids. DNA for the CDR3: TGTGCCAGCAGCTTAGCGAGGGGGCGGGATACGCAGTATTTT. This codes for CASSLARGRDTQYF.

The rearrangement joins TRBV24-1 to TRBJ2-5, with 11 bases aligning to TRBD1. CDR3 length: 16 residues. Germline CDR1 is KGHDR and CDR2 is SFDVKD. Trimming cost V 4 bases and J 5 bases; bases outside gene matches: 8. The CDR3 DNA reads TGTGCCACCAGTGACCCGGACAGGGGGCTTGGGGAGACCCAGTACTTC. The encoded protein is CATSDPDRGLGETQYF.